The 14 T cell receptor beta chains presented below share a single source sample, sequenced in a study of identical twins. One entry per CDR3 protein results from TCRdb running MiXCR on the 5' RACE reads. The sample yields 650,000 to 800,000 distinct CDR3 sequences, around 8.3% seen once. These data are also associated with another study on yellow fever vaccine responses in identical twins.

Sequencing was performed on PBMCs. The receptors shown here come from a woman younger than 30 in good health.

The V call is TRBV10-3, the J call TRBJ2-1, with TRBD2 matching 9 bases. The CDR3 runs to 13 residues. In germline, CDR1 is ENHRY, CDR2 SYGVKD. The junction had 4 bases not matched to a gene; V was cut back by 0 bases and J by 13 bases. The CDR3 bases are TGTGCCATCAGTGAGTCCTCTAGCGGGAACCAGTTCTTC. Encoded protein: CAISESSSGNQFF.

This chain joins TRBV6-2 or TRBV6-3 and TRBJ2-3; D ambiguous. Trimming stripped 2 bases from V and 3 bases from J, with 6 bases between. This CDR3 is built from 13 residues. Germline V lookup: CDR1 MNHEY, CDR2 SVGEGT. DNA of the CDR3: TGTGCCAGCAGTTACGACAATACAGATACGCAGTATTTT. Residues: CASSYDNTDTQYF.

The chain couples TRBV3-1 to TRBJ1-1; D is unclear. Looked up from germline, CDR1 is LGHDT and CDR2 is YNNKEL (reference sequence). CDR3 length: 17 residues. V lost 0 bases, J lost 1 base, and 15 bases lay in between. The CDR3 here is CASSQDSAERRNTEAFF. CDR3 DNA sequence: TGTGCCAGCAGCCAAGATTCGGCAGAAAGAAGGAACACTGAAGCTTTCTTT. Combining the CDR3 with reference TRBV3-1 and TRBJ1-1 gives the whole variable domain DTAVSQTPKYLVTQMGNDKSIKCEQNLGHDTMYWYKQDSKKFLKIMFSYNNKELIINETVPNRFSPKSPDKAHLNLHINSLELGDSAVYFCASSQDSAERRNTEAFFGQGTRLTVV.

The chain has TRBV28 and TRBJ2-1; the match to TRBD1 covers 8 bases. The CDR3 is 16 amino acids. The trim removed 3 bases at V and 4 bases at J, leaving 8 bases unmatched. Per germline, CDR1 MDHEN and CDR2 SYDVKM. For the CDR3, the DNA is TGTGCCAGCAGTTTGTCCGGACAGGGTGCATACAATGAGCAGTTCTTC. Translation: CASSLSGQGAYNEQFF. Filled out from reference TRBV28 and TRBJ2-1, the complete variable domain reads DVKVTQSSRYLVKRTGEKVFLECVQDMDHENMFWYRQDPGLGLRLIYFSYDVKMKEKGDIPEGYSVSREKKERFSLILESASTNQTSMYLCASSLSGQGAYNEQFFGPGTRLTVL.

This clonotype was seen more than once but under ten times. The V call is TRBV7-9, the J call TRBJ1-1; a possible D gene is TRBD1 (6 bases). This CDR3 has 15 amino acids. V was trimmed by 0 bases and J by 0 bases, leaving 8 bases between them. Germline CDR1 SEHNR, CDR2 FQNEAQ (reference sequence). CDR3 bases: TGTGCCAGCAGCTTAGCAGGGGGAGTGAACACTGAAGCTTTCTTT. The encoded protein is CASSLAGGVNTEAFF.

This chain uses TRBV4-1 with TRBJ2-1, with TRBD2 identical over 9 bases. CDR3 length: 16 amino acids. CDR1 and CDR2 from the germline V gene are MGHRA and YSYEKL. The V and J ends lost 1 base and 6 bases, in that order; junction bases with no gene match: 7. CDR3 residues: CASSQAQLAGTNEQFF. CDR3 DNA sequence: TGCGCCAGCAGCCAAGCCCAGCTAGCGGGGACCAATGAGCAGTTCTTC.

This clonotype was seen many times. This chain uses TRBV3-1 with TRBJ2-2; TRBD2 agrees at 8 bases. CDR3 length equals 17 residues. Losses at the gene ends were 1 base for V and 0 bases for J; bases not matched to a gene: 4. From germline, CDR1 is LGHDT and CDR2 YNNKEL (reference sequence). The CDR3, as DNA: TGTGCCAGCAGCCAAGCTTCGGGGGGGGCGAACACCGGGGAGCTGTTTTTT. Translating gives CASSQASGGANTGELFF.

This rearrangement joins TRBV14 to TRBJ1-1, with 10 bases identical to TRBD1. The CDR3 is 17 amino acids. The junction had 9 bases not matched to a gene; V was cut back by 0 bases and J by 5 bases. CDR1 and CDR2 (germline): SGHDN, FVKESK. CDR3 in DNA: TGTGCCAGCAGCCAAGATATGACGGGACAGGGGTGGACTGAAGCTTTCTTT. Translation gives CASSQDMTGQGWTEAFF.

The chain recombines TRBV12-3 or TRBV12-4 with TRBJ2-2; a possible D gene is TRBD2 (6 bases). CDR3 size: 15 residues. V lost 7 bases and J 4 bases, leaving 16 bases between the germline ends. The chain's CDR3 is CASTGTPLFTGELFF. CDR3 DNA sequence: TGTGCCAGCACCGGGACTCCACTATTCACCGGGGAGCTGTTTTTT.

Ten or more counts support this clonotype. Here the CDR3 reads CASKEGYEQYF. The CDR3, as DNA: TGTGCCAGCAAGGAGGGTTACGAGCAGTACTTC. V gene TRBV6-5 combines with J gene TRBJ2-7, with a tentative D call TRBD2 (6 bases). The V end lost 7 bases, the J end lost 4 bases, and 8 bases lay between the germline ends. The CDR3 has 11 residues. Germline loops: CDR1 MNHEY, CDR2 SVGAGI.

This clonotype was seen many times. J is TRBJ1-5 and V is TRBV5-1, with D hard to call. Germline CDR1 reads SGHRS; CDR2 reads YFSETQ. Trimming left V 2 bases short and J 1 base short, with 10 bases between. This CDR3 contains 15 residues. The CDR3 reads CASSFGGASNQPQHF. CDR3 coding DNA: TGCGCCAGCAGCTTCGGCGGTGCAAGCAATCAGCCCCAGCATTTT.

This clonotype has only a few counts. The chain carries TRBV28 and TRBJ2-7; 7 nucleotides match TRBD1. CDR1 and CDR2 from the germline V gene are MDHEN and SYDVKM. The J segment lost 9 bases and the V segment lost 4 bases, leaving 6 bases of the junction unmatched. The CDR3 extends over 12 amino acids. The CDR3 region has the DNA TGTGCCAGCAGTTCGGGACAGCAATTGCAGTACTTC. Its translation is CASSSGQQLQYF. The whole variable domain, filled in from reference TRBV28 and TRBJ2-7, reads DVKVTQSSRYLVKRTGEKVFLECVQDMDHENMFWYRQDPGLGLRLIYFSYDVKMKEKGDIPEGYSVSREKKERFSLILESASTNQTSMYLCASSSGQQLQYFGPGTRLTVT.

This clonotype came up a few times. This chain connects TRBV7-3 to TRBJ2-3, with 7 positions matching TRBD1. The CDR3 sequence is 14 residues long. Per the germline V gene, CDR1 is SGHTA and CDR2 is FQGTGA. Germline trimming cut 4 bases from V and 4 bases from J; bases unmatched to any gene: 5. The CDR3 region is CASSSPGQPDTQYF. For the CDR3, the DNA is TGTGCCAGCAGCTCTCCGGGACAGCCAGATACGCAGTATTTT. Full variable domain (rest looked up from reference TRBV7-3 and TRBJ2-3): GAGVSQTPSNKVTEKGKYVELRCDPISGHTALYWYRQSLGQGPEFLIYFQGTGAADDSGLPNDRFFAVRPEGSVSTLKIQRTERGDSAVYLCASSSPGQPDTQYFGPGTRLTVL.

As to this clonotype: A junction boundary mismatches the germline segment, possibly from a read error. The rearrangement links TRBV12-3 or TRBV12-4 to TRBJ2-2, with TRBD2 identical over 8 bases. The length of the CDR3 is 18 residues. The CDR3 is CACSQTGTRDQNTGELFF. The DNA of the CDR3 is TGTGCCTGCAGCCAAACCGGGACTAGGGATCAGAACACCGGGGAGCTGTTTTTT.